This TCR beta chain was recorded in a study of blood T cell repertoires in COVID-19. In the study overall: The United States, Italy and Spain supplied acute and convalescent COVID-19 samples.

This CDR3 has 16 amino acids. Germline V lookup: CDR1 LNHNV, CDR2 YYDKDF (reference sequence). The V segment lost 0 bases and the J segment 3 bases; nucleotides outside the gene matches: 7. The table came from immunoSEQ multiplex PCR; TCRdb's copy has only in-frame clones and leaves some out. The sample yields approximately 340,000 clones, around 83% seen once. Sequencing was performed on peripheral blood. This chain joins TRBV15 and TRBJ1-2, with 7 bases aligning to TRBD1. This receptor was identified in a man aged 25 to 40 with active or convalescent COVID-19. DNA for the CDR3: TGTGCCACCAGCAGAGATCTGGTTACAGGGGACTATGGCTACACCTTC. It specifies CATSRDLVTGDYGYTF.